The next 12 T cell receptor beta chains were all read from a single sample in a study of blood T cell repertoires in COVID-19. Sequenced by immunoSEQ multiplex PCR; TCRdb stores in-frame clones only, minus some. The repertoire includes fewer than 80,000 clones, roughly 91% of them detected once, and roughly a fifth sits in the top ten. Sequencing used peripheral blood. These receptors came from a human donor in a cohort sampled during active COVID-19.

The V gene is TRBV6-2 or TRBV6-3, the J gene TRBJ1-1; no firm D call. The V and J ends lost 5 bases and 1 base respectively, with 8 bases between them. Germline CDR1 MNHEY, CDR2 SVGEGT. There are 13 residues in the CDR3. Here the CDR3 reads CASSHLKNTEAFF. The CDR3 nucleotides are TGTGCCAGCAGTCACCTAAAGAACACTGAAGCTTTCTTT.

This chain links TRBV4-3 with TRBJ2-3; D might be TRBD2 (6 bases). V shed 2 bases and J shed 2 bases, with 26 bases lying between them. Germline assignment: CDR1 LGHNA and CDR2 YSLEER. The CDR3 runs 20 residues. CDR3 loop: CASSQSNVRRRGGTTDTQYF. The CDR3 DNA follows: TGCGCCAGCAGCCAATCGAACGTTCGGCGTCGGGGAGGAACCACAGATACGCAGTATTTT.

The sample holds a few counts of this clone. The CDR3 loop reads CASSLQYTEAFF. The CDR3 nucleotides read TGTGCCAGCAGCTTACAGTACACTGAAGCTTTCTTT. J is TRBJ1-1 and V is TRBV7-2, with no clear D. Trimming removed 2 bases at V and 3 bases at J, with 4 bases between. Looked up from germline, CDR1 is SGHTA and CDR2 is FQGNSA. This CDR3 spans 12 amino acids. Complete variable domain (other parts from reference TRBV7-2 and TRBJ1-1): GAGVSQSPSNKVTEKGKDVELRCDPISGHTALYWYRQSLGQGLEFLIYFQGNSAPDKSGLPSDRFSAERTGGSVSTLTIQRTQQEDSAVYLCASSLQYTEAFFGQGTRLTVV.

This clone was counted only a few times. The chain is built from TRBV6-5 and TRBJ2-5; 8 bases align to TRBD1. V shed 6 bases, J shed 4 bases, and the junction held 4 bases outside the gene matches. Germline loops: CDR1 MNHEY, CDR2 SVGAGI. The CDR3 has 13 residues. CDR3 loop: CASRITGGETQYF. The CDR3 region has the DNA TGTGCCAGCAGGATCACAGGGGGAGAGACCCAGTACTTC.

This sequence joins TRBV7-2 and TRBJ2-5; the match to TRBD2 covers 7 bases. Looked up from germline, CDR1 is SGHTA and CDR2 is FQGNSA. CDR3 length: 15 residues. Losses at the gene ends were 3 bases for V and 7 bases for J; bases not matched to a gene: 11. The CDR3 DNA follows: TGTGCCAGCAGCTTTCTAGCGGAACCCCATCTGACCCAGTACTTC. Amino acid sequence: CASSFLAEPHLTQYF.

The chain links TRBV7-9 to TRBJ1-1; TRBD1 matches at 8 bases. From germline, CDR1 is SEHNR and CDR2 FQNEAQ (reference sequence). The CDR3 extends over 14 amino acids. Trimming removed 4 bases from V and 0 bases from J; junction bases left unmatched: 1. In DNA form, the CDR3 reads TGTGCCAGCAGCTCGACAGGGGTGAACACTGAAGCTTTCTTT. It yields the protein CASSSTGVNTEAFF.

CDR3 sequence (DNA): TGTGCCAGTAGTCCTCGGTTGGATGGCTACACCTTC. Its translation is CASSPRLDGYTF. This chain connects TRBV19 to TRBJ1-2; D is ambiguous. Germline lookup yields CDR1 LNHDA and CDR2 SQIVND (reference sequence). This CDR3 region has 12 residues. The V end lost 5 bases, the J end lost 6 bases, and 10 bases lay between the germline ends.

The J gene is TRBJ2-1, the V gene TRBV5-1, with D unclear. V lost 0 bases, J lost 9 bases, and 10 bases lay in between. The germline CDR1 and CDR2 sequences are SGHRS and YFSETQ. CDR3 size: 13 residues. The CDR3: CASSLGVMSEQFF. DNA for the CDR3: TGCGCCAGCAGCTTGGGCGTTATGAGTGAGCAGTTCTTC.

The V gene is TRBV19, the J gene TRBJ2-6, with D perhaps matching TRBD1 (6 bases). V shed 5 bases and J shed 0 bases, with 11 bases lying between them. CDR1 is LNHDA and CDR2 is SQIVND in the germline V gene (reference sequence). The CDR3 is 16 residues long. CDR3 region: CASSADRTSGANVLTF. In nucleotides, the CDR3 is TGTGCCAGTAGTGCGGACAGAACCTCTGGGGCCAACGTCCTGACTTTC.

This clone has a single count. The chain carries TRBV4-1 and TRBJ2-3; TRBD2 aligns across 7 bases. The ends lost 1 base at V and 0 bases at J; junction bases unmatched: 4. Germline V CDR1 and CDR2: MGHRA, YSYEKL. The CDR3 covers 16 residues. The CDR3 nucleotides are TGCGCCAGCAGCCAAGGGCCTAGCGGAAGCACAGATACGCAGTATTTT. This sequence encodes CASSQGPSGSTDTQYF.

This sequence joins TRBV7-3 and TRBJ2-1; TRBD1 aligns across 9 bases. Germline CDR1 SGHTA, CDR2 FQGTGA. The V gene end was trimmed by 5 bases and the J gene end by 4 bases; junction bases not matched to a gene: 6. There are 15 residues in the CDR3. The CDR3 bases are TGTGCCAGCAGCCAGACCGGGACAGGGTACAATGAGCAGTTCTTC. Translating it yields CASSQTGTGYNEQFF.

V and J are TRBV2 and TRBJ2-2; the match to TRBD1 covers 7 bases. Looked up from germline, CDR1 is SNHLY and CDR2 is FYNNEI. J was trimmed by 11 bases and V by 6 bases; bases with no gene match: 6. The CDR3 sequence is 12 residues long. The CDR3 is CASRGDRHELFF. The CDR3 nucleotides read TGTGCCAGCAGGGGGGACAGACACGAGCTGTTTTTT.